The clone carrying this T cell receptor (beta chain) occurred many times. TCRdb redid the calling of the RT-PCR reads with MiXCR, one entry per CDR3 protein. This sample has about 680,000 distinct CDR3 sequences, with 14% found just once. The CDR3 loop spans 16 amino acids. J was trimmed by 2 bases and V by 2 bases; bases with no gene match: 7. CDR1 and CDR2 from the germline V gene are DFQATT and SNEGSKA (reference sequence). This TCR derives from a female donor in good health, serving as a healthy control. Source material: memory CD4+ T cells from blood. The chain links TRBV20-1 to TRBJ2-3, with 10 bases aligning to TRBD1. Written as DNA, the CDR3 is TGCAGTGCTAGACCCCGGACAGGGGGTCCCACAGATACGCAGTATTTT. Protein product: CSARPRTGGPTDTQYF.